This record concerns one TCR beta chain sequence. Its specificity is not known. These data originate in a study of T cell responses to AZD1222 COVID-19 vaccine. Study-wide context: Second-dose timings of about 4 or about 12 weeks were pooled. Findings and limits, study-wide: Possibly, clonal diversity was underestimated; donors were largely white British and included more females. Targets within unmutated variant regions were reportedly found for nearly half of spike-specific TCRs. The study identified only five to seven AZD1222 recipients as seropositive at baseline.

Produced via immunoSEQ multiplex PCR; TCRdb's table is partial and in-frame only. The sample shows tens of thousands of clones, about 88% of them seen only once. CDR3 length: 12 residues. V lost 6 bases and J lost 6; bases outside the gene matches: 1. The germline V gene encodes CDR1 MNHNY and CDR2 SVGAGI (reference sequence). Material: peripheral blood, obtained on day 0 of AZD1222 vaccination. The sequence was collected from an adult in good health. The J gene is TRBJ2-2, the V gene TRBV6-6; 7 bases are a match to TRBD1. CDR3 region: CASRTGSGELFF. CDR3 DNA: TGTGCCAGCAGGACAGGGTCCGGGGAGCTGTTTTTT.